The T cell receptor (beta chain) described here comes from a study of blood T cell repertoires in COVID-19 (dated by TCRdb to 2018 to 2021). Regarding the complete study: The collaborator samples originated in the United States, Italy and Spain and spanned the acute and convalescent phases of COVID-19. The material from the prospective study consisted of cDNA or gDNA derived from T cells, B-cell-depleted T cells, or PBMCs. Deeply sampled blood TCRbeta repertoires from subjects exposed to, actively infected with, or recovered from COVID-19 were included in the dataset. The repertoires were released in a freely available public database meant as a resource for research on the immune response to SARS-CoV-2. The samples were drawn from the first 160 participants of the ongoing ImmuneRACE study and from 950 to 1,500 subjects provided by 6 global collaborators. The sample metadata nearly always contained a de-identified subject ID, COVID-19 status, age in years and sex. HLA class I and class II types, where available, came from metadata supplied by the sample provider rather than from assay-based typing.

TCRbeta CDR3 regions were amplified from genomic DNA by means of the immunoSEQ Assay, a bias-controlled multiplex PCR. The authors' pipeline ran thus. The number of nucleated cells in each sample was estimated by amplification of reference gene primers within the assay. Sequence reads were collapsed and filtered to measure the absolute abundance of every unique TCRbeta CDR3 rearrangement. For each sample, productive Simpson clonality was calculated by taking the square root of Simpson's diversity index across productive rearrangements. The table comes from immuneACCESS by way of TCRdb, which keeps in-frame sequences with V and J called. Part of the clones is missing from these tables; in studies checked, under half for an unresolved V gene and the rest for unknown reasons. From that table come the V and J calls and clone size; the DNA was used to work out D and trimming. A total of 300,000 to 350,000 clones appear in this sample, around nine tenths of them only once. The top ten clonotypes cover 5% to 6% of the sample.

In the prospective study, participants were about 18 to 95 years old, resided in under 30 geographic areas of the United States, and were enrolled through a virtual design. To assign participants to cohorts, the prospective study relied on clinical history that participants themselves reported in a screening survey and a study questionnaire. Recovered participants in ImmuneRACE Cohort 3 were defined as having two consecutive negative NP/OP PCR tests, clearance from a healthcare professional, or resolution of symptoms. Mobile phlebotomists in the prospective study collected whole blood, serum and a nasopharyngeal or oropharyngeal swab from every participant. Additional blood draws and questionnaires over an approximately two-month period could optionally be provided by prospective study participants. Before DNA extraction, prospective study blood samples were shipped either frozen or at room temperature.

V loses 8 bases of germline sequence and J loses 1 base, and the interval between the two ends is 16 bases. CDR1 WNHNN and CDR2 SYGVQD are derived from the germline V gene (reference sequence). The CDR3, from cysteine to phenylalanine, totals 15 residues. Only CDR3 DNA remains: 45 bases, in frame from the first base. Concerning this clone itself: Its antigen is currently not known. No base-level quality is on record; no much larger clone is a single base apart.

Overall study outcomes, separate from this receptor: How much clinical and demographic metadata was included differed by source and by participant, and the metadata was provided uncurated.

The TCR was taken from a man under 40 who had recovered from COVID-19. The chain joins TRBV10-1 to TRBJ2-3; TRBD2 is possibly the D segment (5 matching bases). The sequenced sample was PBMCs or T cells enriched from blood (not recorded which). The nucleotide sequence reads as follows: TGCGCCAGCGCCCCCGGGCCAGCGGGCACAGATACGCAGTATTTT. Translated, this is CASAPGPAGTDTQYF.